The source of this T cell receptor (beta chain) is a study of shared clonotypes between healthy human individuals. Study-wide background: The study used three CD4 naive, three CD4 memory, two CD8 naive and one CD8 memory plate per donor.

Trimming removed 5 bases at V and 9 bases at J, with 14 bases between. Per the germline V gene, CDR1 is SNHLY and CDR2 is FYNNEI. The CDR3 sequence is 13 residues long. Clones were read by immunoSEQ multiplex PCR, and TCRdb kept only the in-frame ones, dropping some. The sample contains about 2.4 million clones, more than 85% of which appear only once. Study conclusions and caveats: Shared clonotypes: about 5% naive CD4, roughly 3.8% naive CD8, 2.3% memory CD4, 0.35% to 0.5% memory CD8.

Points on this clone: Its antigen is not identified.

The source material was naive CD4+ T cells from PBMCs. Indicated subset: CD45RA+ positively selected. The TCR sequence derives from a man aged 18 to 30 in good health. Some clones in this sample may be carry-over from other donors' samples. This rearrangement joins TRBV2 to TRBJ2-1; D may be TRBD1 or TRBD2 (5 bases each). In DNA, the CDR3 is TGTGCCAGCAGTTCGGGACCGAGGAGTGAGCAGTTCTTC. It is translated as CASSSGPRSEQFF.